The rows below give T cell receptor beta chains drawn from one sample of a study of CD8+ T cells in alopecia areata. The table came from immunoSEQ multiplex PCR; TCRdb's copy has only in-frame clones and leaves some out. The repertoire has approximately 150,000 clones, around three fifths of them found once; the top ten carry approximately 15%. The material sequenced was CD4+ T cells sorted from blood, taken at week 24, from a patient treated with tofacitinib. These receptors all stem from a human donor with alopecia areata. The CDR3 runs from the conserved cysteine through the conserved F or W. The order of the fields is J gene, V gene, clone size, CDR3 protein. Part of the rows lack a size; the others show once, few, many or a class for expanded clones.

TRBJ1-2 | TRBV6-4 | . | CASSRDISSNYGYTF
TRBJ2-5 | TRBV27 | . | CASSLPGTGYYF
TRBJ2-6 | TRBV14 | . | CASSHGKTGANVLTF
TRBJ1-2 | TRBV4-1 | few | CASSQRDRDNYGYTF
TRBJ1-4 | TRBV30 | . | CAWSDWEKLFF
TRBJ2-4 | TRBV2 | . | CATGPRENIQYF
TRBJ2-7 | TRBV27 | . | CASSLGVGRSYEQYF
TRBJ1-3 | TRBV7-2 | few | CASTVTSGATGNTIYF
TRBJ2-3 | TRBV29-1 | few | CSVEVGRSTDTQYF
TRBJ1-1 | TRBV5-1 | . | CASSSSTGGGPEAFF
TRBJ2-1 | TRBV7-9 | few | CASSLAGVGDSGFF
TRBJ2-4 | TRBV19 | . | CASSIAWSGGIGKNIQYF
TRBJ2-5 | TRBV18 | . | CASSPSAGGQETQYF
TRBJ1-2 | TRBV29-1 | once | CSVGAGTGGGYGYTF
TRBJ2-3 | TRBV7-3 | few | CASTQGAGTDTQYF
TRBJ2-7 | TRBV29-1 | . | CSVKLTGSHEQYF
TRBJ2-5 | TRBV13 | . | CASSLQGSETQYF
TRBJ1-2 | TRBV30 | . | CAWSSGFGYGYTF
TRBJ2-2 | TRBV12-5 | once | CASGLNSRELFF
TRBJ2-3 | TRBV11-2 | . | CASSSAPGQYTDTQYF
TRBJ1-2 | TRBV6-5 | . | CASSLTGYGYTF
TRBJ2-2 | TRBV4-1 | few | CASSQDRQITGELFF
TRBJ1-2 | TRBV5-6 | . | CAFKGTGHFGYTF
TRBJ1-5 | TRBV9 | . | CASSQGQGNQPQHF
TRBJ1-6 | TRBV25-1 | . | CASSETGVGYNSPLHF
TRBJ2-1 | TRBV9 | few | CASSGGRLQFF
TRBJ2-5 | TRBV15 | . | CATSWRGETQYF
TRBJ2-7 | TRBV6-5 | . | CASSHNTGSTYEQYF
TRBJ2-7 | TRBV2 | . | CASSTDRTTRQYF
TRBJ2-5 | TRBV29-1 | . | CSFRDRGETQYF
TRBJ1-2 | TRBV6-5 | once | CASSSGGAYGYTF
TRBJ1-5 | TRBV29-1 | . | CSATTGTQPQHF
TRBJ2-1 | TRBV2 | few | CASSEESAGGWNEQFF
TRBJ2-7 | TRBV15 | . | CATSKEQGVFYEQYF
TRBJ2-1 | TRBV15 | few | CATSRDGPSSYNEQFF
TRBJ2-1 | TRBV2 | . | CASRPASGFSYNEQFF
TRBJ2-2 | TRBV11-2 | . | CASNKRGGTLLTGELFF
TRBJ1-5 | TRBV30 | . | CAWSRSQGNQPQHF
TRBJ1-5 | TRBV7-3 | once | CASSLSSGQPQHF
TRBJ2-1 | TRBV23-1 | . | CARPRPEQFF
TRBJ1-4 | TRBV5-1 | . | CASSLRQIAATNEKLFF
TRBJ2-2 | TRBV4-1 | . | CASSRQGSPGELFF
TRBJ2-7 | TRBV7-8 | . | CASSLRQSYEQYF
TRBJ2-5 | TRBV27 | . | CASSPRDRHLQETQYF
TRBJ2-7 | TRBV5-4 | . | CASSFQGRSSYEQYF
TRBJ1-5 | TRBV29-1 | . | CSVVADSNQPQHF
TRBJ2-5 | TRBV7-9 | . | CASSPGLRTQYF
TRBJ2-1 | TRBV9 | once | CASSVHRGASSYNEQFF
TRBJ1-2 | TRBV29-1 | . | CSVEDPGRVNYGYTF
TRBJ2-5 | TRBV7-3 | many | CASSLSQGRAQYF
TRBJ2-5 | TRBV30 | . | CASTLGGQETQYF
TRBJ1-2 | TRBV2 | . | CASRSPRGTAYGYTF
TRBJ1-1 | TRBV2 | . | CASSELMNTEAFF
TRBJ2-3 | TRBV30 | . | CAWSVLASVDTQYF
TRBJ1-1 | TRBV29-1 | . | CSVVVGGLNTEAFF
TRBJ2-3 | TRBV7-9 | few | CASSRRTFTSTDTQYF
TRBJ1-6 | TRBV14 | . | CASSQEYFGRAREKNSPLHF